A selection of T cell receptor beta chains follows, all from one sample in a study of a mutant IDH1 vaccine in newly diagnosed glioma. The assay was immunoSEQ multiplex PCR, and TCRdb's table has in-frame clones only and misses some. This sample has tens of thousands of clones, with 65% to 75% found just once. For these TCRs, the target antigens are not known. The material sequenced was PBMCs, taken from a glioma patient whose treatment included an IDH1 peptide vaccine. These receptor sequences come from a man between 45 and 60 years old with glioma. CDR3s include the opening cysteine and the closing phenylalanine or tryptophan. D genes are given only for firm matches. Not all rows give a size; the values are once, few, many and, for expanded clones, a class.

J gene: TRBJ1-6
V gene: TRBV6-4
D gene: NA
clone size: NA
CDR3 DNA: TGTGCCAGCAGTGACTCCCATGAAAATTCACCCCTCCACTTT
CDR3 protein: CASSDSHENSPLHF

J gene: TRBJ1-2
V gene: TRBV9
D gene: NA
clone size: NA
CDR3 DNA: TGTGCCAGCAGCGTAGTGGGTCAGGGTGGTGGCTACACCTTC
CDR3 protein: CASSVVGQGGGYTF

J gene: TRBJ2-7
V gene: TRBV4-1
D gene: TRBD1
clone size: NA
CDR3 DNA: TGCGCCAGCAGCCAAGGAGGACAGGCGATCATGTACGAGCAGTACTTC
CDR3 protein: CASSQGGQAIMYEQYF

J gene: TRBJ2-1
V gene: TRBV27
D gene: TRBD2
clone size: NA
CDR3 DNA: TGTGCCAGCACCCGGACTAGCGGGGGACAGCAGTTGGTCTTC
CDR3 protein: CASTRTSGGQQLVF

J gene: TRBJ1-6
V gene: TRBV30
D gene: TRBD1
clone size: NA
CDR3 DNA: TGTGCCTGGATGGGACAGGGGATGGGGCGGTCACCCCTCCACTTT
CDR3 protein: CAWMGQGMGRSPLHF

J gene: TRBJ1-2
V gene: TRBV21-1
D gene: NA
clone size: once
CDR3 DNA: TGTGCCAGCAGCAAGGACGATTGGGGCTACACCTTC
CDR3 protein: CASSKDDWGYTF

J gene: TRBJ1-5
V gene: TRBV6-1
D gene: NA
clone size: NA
CDR3 DNA: TGTGCCAGCACACAGACAGGCCGTAGCAATCAGCCCCAGCATTTT
CDR3 protein: CASTQTGRSNQPQHF

J gene: TRBJ2-7
V gene: TRBV2
D gene: TRBD2
clone size: NA
CDR3 DNA: TGTGCCAGCAGCACCTCAAGGACTAGCGGCGAGCAGTACTTC
CDR3 protein: CASSTSRTSGEQYF

J gene: TRBJ2-1
V gene: TRBV6-5
D gene: NA
clone size: NA
CDR3 DNA: TGTGCCAGCAGTTCCCGGGGCCAGGCCACCCCCGTGGAGTTCTTC
CDR3 protein: CASSSRGQATPVEFF

J gene: TRBJ1-2
V gene: TRBV19
D gene: NA
clone size: NA
CDR3 DNA: TGTGCCAGTAATGGCGGACGAACCCTTAACTATGGCTACACCTTC
CDR3 protein: CASNGGRTLNYGYTF

J gene: TRBJ1-2
V gene: TRBV7-9
D gene: TRBD1
clone size: NA
CDR3 DNA: TGTGCCAGCAGCCCAGACAGGGGGCAATTGGGTTATGGCTACACCTTC
CDR3 protein: CASSPDRGQLGYGYTF

J gene: TRBJ1-2
V gene: TRBV5-4
D gene: NA
clone size: NA
CDR3 DNA: TGTGCCAGCCTCGAAGGGGGAATTCGCTCGAGCTATGGCTACACCTTC
CDR3 protein: CASLEGGIRSSYGYTF

J gene: TRBJ1-1
V gene: TRBV5-1
D gene: TRBD1
clone size: few
CDR3 DNA: TGCGCCAGCAGCTTGACATCCCGGGACAGGGGGCAGAGGACTGAAGCTTTCTTT
CDR3 protein: CASSLTSRDRGQRTEAFF

J gene: TRBJ2-7
V gene: TRBV5-1
D gene: NA
clone size: NA
CDR3 DNA: TGCGCCAGCAGCTTGGTGCCGCCGGGCTCAGGGTCCTACGAGCAGTACTTC
CDR3 protein: CASSLVPPGSGSYEQYF

J gene: TRBJ2-4
V gene: TRBV7-2
D gene: NA
clone size: NA
CDR3 DNA: TGTGCCAGCAGTCTTTACGGGGCAGGGTCGTCGACCAAAAACATTCAGTACTTC
CDR3 protein: CASSLYGAGSSTKNIQYF

J gene: TRBJ1-1
V gene: TRBV2
D gene: NA
clone size: NA
CDR3 DNA: TGTGCCAGCACCCCAGGTTATGGCACTGAAGCTTTCTTT
CDR3 protein: CASTPGYGTEAFF

J gene: TRBJ1-1
V gene: TRBV7-9
D gene: NA
clone size: few
CDR3 DNA: TGTGCCAGCAGCTTAGCTTCAGGCAGGTCTGAAGCTTTCTTT
CDR3 protein: CASSLASGRSEAFF

J gene: TRBJ2-7
V gene: TRBV27
D gene: TRBD1
clone size: once
CDR3 DNA: TGTGCCAGCAGTCCACTCCGGGACAGGACGTCCTACGAGCAGTACTTC
CDR3 protein: CASSPLRDRTSYEQYF

J gene: TRBJ2-7
V gene: TRBV5-4
D gene: NA
clone size: few
CDR3 DNA: TGTGCCAGCAGCCTGGACCCTAGCTCCTACGAGCAGTACTTC
CDR3 protein: CASSLDPSSYEQYF

J gene: TRBJ1-2
V gene: TRBV9
D gene: TRBD1
clone size: few
CDR3 DNA: TGTGCCAGCATCAGGGACAGGGGGCGCGCACACTATGGCTACACCTTC
CDR3 protein: CASIRDRGRAHYGYTF

J gene: TRBJ1-3
V gene: TRBV7-9
D gene: NA
clone size: few
CDR3 DNA: TGTGCCAGCAGCCCGAGACAGAGCTCTGGAAACACCATATATTTT
CDR3 protein: CASSPRQSSGNTIYF

J gene: TRBJ1-4
V gene: TRBV7-9
D gene: NA
clone size: NA
CDR3 DNA: TGTGCCAGCAGCCCCGGGGCAGCCGAAAAACTGTTTTTT
CDR3 protein: CASSPGAAEKLFF

J gene: TRBJ2-1
V gene: TRBV27
D gene: TRBD1
clone size: many
CDR3 DNA: TGTGCCAGCAGGGGGGACAGCAACTTTGAGCAGTTCTTC
CDR3 protein: CASRGDSNFEQFF

J gene: TRBJ1-1
V gene: TRBV7-2
D gene: NA
clone size: NA
CDR3 DNA: TGTGCCAGCAGCCCTATGCGGGACACTGAAGCTTTCTTT
CDR3 protein: CASSPMRDTEAFF

J gene: TRBJ1-2
V gene: TRBV2
D gene: TRBD1
clone size: NA
CDR3 DNA: TGTGCCAGCATTACAGGGGAAAACTATGGCTACACCTTC
CDR3 protein: CASITGENYGYTF

J gene: TRBJ2-1
V gene: TRBV30
D gene: TRBD2
clone size: once
CDR3 DNA: TGTGCCTGGAGTTCTCGCTCGCGGGGGTTGAATGAGCAGTTCTTC
CDR3 protein: CAWSSRSRGLNEQFF

J gene: TRBJ2-1
V gene: TRBV5-8
D gene: NA
clone size: NA
CDR3 DNA: TGTGCCAGCAGCTTAGAAGGGGGGCTGGGAAATGAGCAGTTCTTC
CDR3 protein: CASSLEGGLGNEQFF

J gene: TRBJ1-1
V gene: TRBV15
D gene: NA
clone size: NA
CDR3 DNA: TGTGCCACCAGCGAGGGACTCACTGAAGCTTTCTTT
CDR3 protein: CATSEGLTEAFF

J gene: TRBJ1-1
V gene: TRBV20-1
D gene: NA
clone size: few
CDR3 DNA: TGCAGTGCAGCAGGGAACACTGAAGCTTTCTTT
CDR3 protein: CSAAGNTEAFF

J gene: TRBJ1-5
V gene: TRBV19
D gene: NA
clone size: NA
CDR3 DNA: TGTGCCAGTAGTATAGTTGGGGGACACCAGCATTTT
CDR3 protein: CASSIVGGHQHF

J gene: TRBJ2-7
V gene: TRBV7-2
D gene: NA
clone size: NA
CDR3 DNA: TGTGCCAGCAGCTTAAACCCACCTCCTCTTGAGCAGTACTTC
CDR3 protein: CASSLNPPPLEQYF

J gene: TRBJ1-2
V gene: TRBV9
D gene: TRBD1
clone size: NA
CDR3 DNA: TGTGCCAGCAGCGTAGGAGGGGACAGCTATACCTATGGCTACACCTTC
CDR3 protein: CASSVGGDSYTYGYTF

J gene: TRBJ1-1
V gene: TRBV28
D gene: NA
clone size: NA
CDR3 DNA: TGTGCCAGCAGTGGGGTGAACACTGAAGCTTTCTTT
CDR3 protein: CASSGVNTEAFF

J gene: TRBJ2-6
V gene: TRBV30
D gene: NA
clone size: few
CDR3 DNA: TGTGCCTGGAGTGTTGAGGATGGGGCCAACGTCCTGACTTTC
CDR3 protein: CAWSVEDGANVLTF

J gene: TRBJ1-2
V gene: TRBV7-6
D gene: NA
clone size: NA
CDR3 DNA: TGTGCCAGCAGCCACGGACAGAAACTAAATTCTAACTATGGCTACACCTTC
CDR3 protein: CASSHGQKLNSNYGYTF

J gene: TRBJ2-5
V gene: TRBV5-1
D gene: TRBD2
clone size: NA
CDR3 DNA: TGCGCCAGCAAGGGACTAGCGGTTAGAGAGACCCAGTACTTC
CDR3 protein: CASKGLAVRETQYF

J gene: TRBJ1-5
V gene: TRBV6-5
D gene: NA
clone size: NA
CDR3 DNA: TGTGCCAGCAGCCTCACGGACTCAAAAGGTCAGCCCCAGCATTTT
CDR3 protein: CASSLTDSKGQPQHF

J gene: TRBJ1-1
V gene: TRBV5-1
D gene: NA
clone size: NA
CDR3 DNA: TGCGCCAGCAGCTTGGGGGCACAAGTCACTGAAGCTTTCTTT
CDR3 protein: CASSLGAQVTEAFF

J gene: TRBJ2-2
V gene: TRBV5-5
D gene: NA
clone size: NA
CDR3 DNA: TGTGCCAGCAGCTACGTCGGGGAGACTAAGTCCGGGGAGCTGTTTTTT
CDR3 protein: CASSYVGETKSGELFF

J gene: TRBJ2-3
V gene: TRBV4-2
D gene: TRBD2
clone size: NA
CDR3 DNA: TGTGCCAGCAGCCAAGATCTTGGGACTAGCGGGTTATCTAGCACAGATACGCAGTATTTT
CDR3 protein: CASSQDLGTSGLSSTDTQYF